This TCR beta chain was recorded in a study of blood T cell repertoires in COVID-19 (dated by TCRdb to the early 2020s). Describing the broader study: Samples from collaborators originated in the United States, Italy and Spain and spanned both the acute and convalescent phases of COVID-19. The material from the prospective study consisted of cDNA or gDNA derived from T cells, B-cell-depleted T cells, or PBMCs. Deeply sampled blood TCRbeta repertoires from subjects exposed to, actively infected with, or recovered from COVID-19 were included in the dataset. The repertoires were made available in a free public database intended to serve as a resource for research on the immune response to SARS-CoV-2. Samples were obtained from the ongoing ImmuneRACE study (first 160 participants) and from 1,254 subjects provided by 6 global collaborators. Sample metadata almost always included a de-identified subject ID, COVID-19 status, age in years and sex. Where available, HLA class I and class II types were obtained from metadata supplied by the sample provider rather than from assay-based typing. The full study reports these points: The amount of clinical and demographic metadata varied by source and participant and was provided uncurated.

CDR1 and CDR2 (SGHDT, YYEEEE) derive from the germline V gene. V loses 4 bases, J loses 0 bases, and the germline ends lie 11 bases apart. Including cysteine and phenylalanine, the CDR3 has 15 amino acids. Here the CDR3 DNA is all that survives: 45 bases in frame from base 1. Comment on this clone: Its antigen is unknown. Base-call qualities are not available, and no considerably larger clone is one nucleotide away.

Enrolling through a virtual design, the prospective study's participants ranged in age from roughly 18 to 89 years and lived across roughly 23 United States geographic areas. In the prospective study, participants were assigned to cohorts based on the clinical history participants reported in a screening survey and a study questionnaire. A participant counted as exposed if, within 2 weeks of entering the study, that participant had been in contact with someone who had a PCR-confirmed or clinician-diagnosed COVID-19 case. Each participant in the prospective study had whole blood, serum and a nasopharyngeal or oropharyngeal swab collected by mobile phlebotomists. Over a roughly two-month period, participants in the prospective study had the option of providing additional blood draws and questionnaires. Before DNA extraction, prospective study blood samples were shipped either frozen or at room temperature.

TCRbeta CDR3 regions were amplified from genomic DNA by means of the immunoSEQ Assay, a bias-controlled multiplex PCR. The original methods were these. The number of nucleated cells in each sample was estimated by amplification of reference gene primers within the assay. To quantify the absolute abundance of each unique TCRbeta CDR3 rearrangement, sequence reads were collapsed and filtered. For each sample, productive Simpson clonality was calculated by taking the square root of Simpson's diversity index across productive rearrangements. TCRdb provides this immuneACCESS table in a form limited to in-frame rearrangements. Some clones are lacking; in checked studies, under half of them reflect an unresolved V gene, and why the rest are absent is not known. The V and J calls and clone size were taken over from that table, and D and trimming were inferred from the DNA. The sample table lists some 320,000 clones, 90% to 95% of them with a count of one. The biggest ten clones account for about 4% of the sample.

The source is a woman in her thirties who had been exposed to COVID-19. Recombination linked TRBV5-6 to TRBJ1-3, and perhaps TRBD1 as D gene, on 6 matching bases. Sample: PBMCs or T cells enriched from blood (not recorded which). Read as DNA, the sequence is TGTGCCAGCAGCCCAATACAGGGCTCTGGAAACACCATATATTTT. This translates into CASSPIQGSGNTIYF.